This is a list of T cell receptor beta chains from one sample in a study of cytomegalovirus exposure and HLA in healthy donors. Repertoires were generated with immunoSEQ multiplex PCR, while TCRdb's copy carries only in-frame clones and drops some. The top ten hold roughly 5% of the sample, which has more than 95,000 clones, about three quarters seen once. Sequencing input: PBMCs. The source of these receptors is a man aged 55 to 70 in good health and CMV-seropositive. CDR3s include the opening cysteine and the closing phenylalanine or tryptophan. Each record gives: V gene, D gene, J gene, clone size, CDR3 DNA, CDR3 protein. D genes are given only for firm matches. Expanded clones get a size class; other rows say once, few or many, or leave the size out.

V gene: TRBV6-4
D gene: TRBD1
J gene: TRBJ1-2
clone size: .
CDR3 DNA: TGTGCCAGCGCTAAAGAGGGACAGGGGCTTTATGGCTACACCTTC
CDR3 protein: CASAKEGQGLYGYTF

V gene: TRBV30
D gene: .
J gene: TRBJ1-1
clone size: few
CDR3 DNA: TGTGCCTGGAGCCCCGGTCGCCTGAACACTGAAGCTTTCTTT
CDR3 protein: CAWSPGRLNTEAFF

V gene: TRBV6-6
D gene: .
J gene: TRBJ2-3
clone size: few
CDR3 DNA: TGTGCCAGCACCTCCGCGAATACGCAGTATTTT
CDR3 protein: CASTSANTQYF

V gene: TRBV7-9
D gene: .
J gene: TRBJ2-5
clone size: .
CDR3 DNA: TGTTCCAGCAGCCGCCAAGAGACCCAGTACTTC
CDR3 protein: CSSSRQETQYF

V gene: TRBV5-1
D gene: .
J gene: TRBJ1-1
clone size: .
CDR3 DNA: TGCGCCAGCAGCTTCTCCAGGGACACTGAAGCTTTCTTT
CDR3 protein: CASSFSRDTEAFF

V gene: TRBV4-1
D gene: .
J gene: TRBJ1-1
clone size: .
CDR3 DNA: TGCGCCAGCAGCCAAGCCACAGGGCCGAACACTGAAGCTTTCTTT
CDR3 protein: CASSQATGPNTEAFF

V gene: TRBV5-4
D gene: .
J gene: TRBJ2-7
clone size: .
CDR3 DNA: TGTGCCAGCAGCTTGGGCAGGGCCTACGAGCAGTACTTC
CDR3 protein: CASSLGRAYEQYF

V gene: TRBV19
D gene: .
J gene: TRBJ2-3
clone size: .
CDR3 DNA: TGTGCCAGTCTCCGACAGGTGGAAAGCACAGATACGCAGTATTTT
CDR3 protein: CASLRQVESTDTQYF

V gene: TRBV6-1
D gene: .
J gene: TRBJ1-5
clone size: .
CDR3 DNA: TGTGCCAGCAGTGAAGACATGCCCCAGCATTTT
CDR3 protein: CASSEDMPQHF

V gene: TRBV19
D gene: .
J gene: TRBJ1-1
clone size: .
CDR3 DNA: TGTGCCAGTAGTGTCGCCGGGACAAATCTTAACACTGAAGCTTTCTTT
CDR3 protein: CASSVAGTNLNTEAFF

V gene: TRBV2
D gene: TRBD1
J gene: TRBJ1-5
clone size: .
CDR3 DNA: TGTGCCAGCAGTGATGGGATGACAGGGTGGAATCAGCCCCAGCATTTT
CDR3 protein: CASSDGMTGWNQPQHF

V gene: TRBV7-9
D gene: .
J gene: TRBJ2-7
clone size: .
CDR3 DNA: TGTGCCAGCAGCCCTCGGGACAACTCCTACGAGCAGTACTTC
CDR3 protein: CASSPRDNSYEQYF

V gene: TRBV28
D gene: TRBD1
J gene: TRBJ1-1
clone size: .
CDR3 DNA: TGTGCCAGCAGTTTATGGTTGGCAGGGGGCGCCTTGGACACTGAAGCTTTCTTT
CDR3 protein: CASSLWLAGGALDTEAFF

V gene: TRBV2
D gene: .
J gene: TRBJ2-4
clone size: once
CDR3 DNA: TGTGCCAGCAGGAGGACAGGGGCGGGGGGTATTGCCAAAAACATTCAGTACTTC
CDR3 protein: CASRRTGAGGIAKNIQYF

V gene: TRBV19
D gene: TRBD2
J gene: TRBJ2-5
clone size: .
CDR3 DNA: TGTGCCAGTAGTGTGGGCGGGGAGGGCCAAGAGACCCAGTACTTC
CDR3 protein: CASSVGGEGQETQYF

V gene: TRBV5-1
D gene: TRBD1
J gene: TRBJ2-3
clone size: few
CDR3 DNA: TGCGCCAGCAGCGCAACGACAGGGGTCCTTACGCAGTATTTT
CDR3 protein: CASSATTGVLTQYF

V gene: TRBV10-2
D gene: TRBD1
J gene: TRBJ1-2
clone size: .
CDR3 DNA: TGCGCCAGCAGGAGGACAGGGGAGGGCTATGGCTACACCTTC
CDR3 protein: CASRRTGEGYGYTF

V gene: TRBV21-1
D gene: .
J gene: TRBJ2-2
clone size: .
CDR3 DNA: TGTGCCAGCAGCCCGACAGGGTGGAGAACCGGGGAGCTGTTTTTT
CDR3 protein: CASSPTGWRTGELFF

V gene: TRBV20-1
D gene: .
J gene: TRBJ1-2
clone size: .
CDR3 DNA: TGCAGGGGAGAGTCCGTTTATGGCTACACCTTC
CDR3 protein: CRGESVYGYTF

V gene: TRBV11-2
D gene: .
J gene: TRBJ2-5
clone size: .
CDR3 DNA: TGTGCCAGCAGCCCCGGACTGGAAGAGACCCAGTACTTC
CDR3 protein: CASSPGLEETQYF

V gene: TRBV25-1
D gene: TRBD1
J gene: TRBJ2-2
clone size: .
CDR3 DNA: TGTGCCAGCAGTCCCCGGGACAGGAAGACCGGGGAGCTGTTTTTT
CDR3 protein: CASSPRDRKTGELFF

V gene: TRBV5-3
D gene: .
J gene: TRBJ2-3
clone size: .
CDR3 DNA: TGTGCCAGAAGCTTGGTTAGGAGACAGACCTACACAGATACGCAGTATTTT
CDR3 protein: CARSLVRRQTYTDTQYF

V gene: TRBV6-5
D gene: TRBD1
J gene: TRBJ2-7
clone size: .
CDR3 DNA: TGTGCCAGCAACCCTTGGGGGACAGGGGGCTACGAGCAGTACTTC
CDR3 protein: CASNPWGTGGYEQYF

V gene: TRBV28
D gene: TRBD1
J gene: TRBJ1-6
clone size: .
CDR3 DNA: TGTGCCAGCAGTGCAAGACAGGGTCTATATTCACCCCTCCACTTT
CDR3 protein: CASSARQGLYSPLHF

V gene: TRBV11-2
D gene: TRBD2
J gene: TRBJ2-1
clone size: once
CDR3 DNA: TGTGCCAGCAGCTTAATTCGGACTAGCGGAGCTTTTTACAATGAGCAGTTCTTC
CDR3 protein: CASSLIRTSGAFYNEQFF

V gene: TRBV5-4
D gene: .
J gene: TRBJ2-7
clone size: .
CDR3 DNA: TGTGCCAGCAGCTTGGGGTCCCCGGGGGATAGCTTCTACGAGCAGTACTTC
CDR3 protein: CASSLGSPGDSFYEQYF

V gene: TRBV5-6
D gene: TRBD1
J gene: TRBJ2-7
clone size: .
CDR3 DNA: TGTGCCAGCAGTCTGGACAGGGGAGGGTACGAGCAGTACTTC
CDR3 protein: CASSLDRGGYEQYF

V gene: TRBV7-9
D gene: TRBD1
J gene: TRBJ1-5
clone size: .
CDR3 DNA: TGTGCCAGCAGCTCTGAACAGGGGCTCGGTCAGCCCCAGCATTTT
CDR3 protein: CASSSEQGLGQPQHF

V gene: TRBV30
D gene: .
J gene: TRBJ2-2
clone size: .
CDR3 DNA: TGTGCCTGGAGTCATAATAGCGTGAACACCGGGGAGCTGTTTTTT
CDR3 protein: CAWSHNSVNTGELFF

V gene: TRBV7-9
D gene: TRBD2
J gene: TRBJ2-3
clone size: .
CDR3 DNA: TGTTCCAGCAGCGTTGGGACTAGCGGCACAGATACGCAGTATTTT
CDR3 protein: CSSSVGTSGTDTQYF

V gene: TRBV4-2
D gene: TRBD1
J gene: TRBJ2-5
clone size: .
CDR3 DNA: TGTGCCAGCAGCCAAGAGGGACAGAGCCGTCTCCAAGAGACCCAGTACTTC
CDR3 protein: CASSQEGQSRLQETQYF

V gene: TRBV6-6
D gene: TRBD1
J gene: TRBJ2-7
clone size: .
CDR3 DNA: TGTGCCAGCAGCCCGGGACAGGGGAGCTACGAGCAGTACTTC
CDR3 protein: CASSPGQGSYEQYF

V gene: TRBV5-1
D gene: .
J gene: TRBJ2-2
clone size: few
CDR3 DNA: TGCGCCAGCAGCTTTCAAGCTCATGGGCTTAACACCGGGGAGCTGTTTTTT
CDR3 protein: CASSFQAHGLNTGELFF

V gene: TRBV2
D gene: .
J gene: TRBJ2-2
clone size: .
CDR3 DNA: TGTGCCATACTCGGGGGGCCCGGCGGGGAGCTGTTTTTT
CDR3 protein: CAILGGPGGELFF

V gene: TRBV5-5
D gene: .
J gene: TRBJ2-5
clone size: few
CDR3 DNA: TGTGCCAGCAGCTTGGGGACACTAAGGGAAGAGACCCAGTACTTC
CDR3 protein: CASSLGTLREETQYF

V gene: TRBV19
D gene: .
J gene: TRBJ1-4
clone size: .
CDR3 DNA: TGTGCCAGTATCGACGGGGGGAAGAGTAATGAAAAACTGTTTTTT
CDR3 protein: CASIDGGKSNEKLFF

V gene: TRBV25-1
D gene: TRBD1
J gene: TRBJ2-7
clone size: .
CDR3 DNA: TGTGCCAGCAGCATAGACAGGGGAAGCGAGCAGTACTTC
CDR3 protein: CASSIDRGSEQYF